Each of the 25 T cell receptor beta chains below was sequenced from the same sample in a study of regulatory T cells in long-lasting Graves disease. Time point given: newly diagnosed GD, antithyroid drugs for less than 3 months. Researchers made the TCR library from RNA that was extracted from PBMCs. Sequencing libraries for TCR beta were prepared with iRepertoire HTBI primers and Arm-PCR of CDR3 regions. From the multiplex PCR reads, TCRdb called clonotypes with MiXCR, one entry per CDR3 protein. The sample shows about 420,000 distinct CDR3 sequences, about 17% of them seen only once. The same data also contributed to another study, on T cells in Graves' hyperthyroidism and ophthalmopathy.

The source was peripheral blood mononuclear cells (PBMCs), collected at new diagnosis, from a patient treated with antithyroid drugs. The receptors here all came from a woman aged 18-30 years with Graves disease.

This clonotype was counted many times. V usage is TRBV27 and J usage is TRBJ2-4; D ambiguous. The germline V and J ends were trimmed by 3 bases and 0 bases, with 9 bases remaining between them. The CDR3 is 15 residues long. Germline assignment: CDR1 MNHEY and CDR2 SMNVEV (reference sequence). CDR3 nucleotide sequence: TGTGCCAGCAGTTTTAGCACTTTAGCCAAAAACATTCAGTACTTC. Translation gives CASSFSTLAKNIQYF.

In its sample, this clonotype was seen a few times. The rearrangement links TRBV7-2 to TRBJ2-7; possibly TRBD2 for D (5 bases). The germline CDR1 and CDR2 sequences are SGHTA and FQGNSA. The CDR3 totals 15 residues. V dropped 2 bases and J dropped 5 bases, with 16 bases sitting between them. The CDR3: CASSLMGVPTDEQYF. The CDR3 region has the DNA TGTGCCAGCAGCTTAATGGGAGTACCAACAGACGAGCAGTACTTC.

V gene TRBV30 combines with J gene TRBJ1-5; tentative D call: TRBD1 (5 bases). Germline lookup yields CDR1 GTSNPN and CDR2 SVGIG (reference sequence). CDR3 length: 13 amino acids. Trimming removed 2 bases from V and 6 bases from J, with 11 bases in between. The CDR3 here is CAWSNLGVQPQHF. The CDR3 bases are TGTGCCTGGAGTAATTTGGGGGTTCAGCCCCAGCATTTT.

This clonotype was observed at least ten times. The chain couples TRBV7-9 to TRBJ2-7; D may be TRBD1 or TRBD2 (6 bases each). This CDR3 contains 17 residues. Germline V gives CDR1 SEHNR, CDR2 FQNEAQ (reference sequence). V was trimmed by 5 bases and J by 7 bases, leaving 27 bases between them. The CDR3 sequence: CASSAAWRDTVAVEQYF. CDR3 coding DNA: TGTGCCAGCAGCGCCGCGTGGAGGGACACGGTTGCCGTTGAGCAGTACTTC.

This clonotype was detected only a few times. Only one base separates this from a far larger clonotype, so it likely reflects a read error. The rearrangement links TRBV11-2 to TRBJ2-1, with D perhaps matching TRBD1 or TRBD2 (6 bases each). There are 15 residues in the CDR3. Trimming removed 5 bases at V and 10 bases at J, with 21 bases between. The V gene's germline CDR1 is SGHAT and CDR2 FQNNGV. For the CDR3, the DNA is TGTGCCAGCAGCGTTATCCCGGGGGCTACGGACGAGCAGTTCTTC. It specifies CASSVIPGATDEQFF.

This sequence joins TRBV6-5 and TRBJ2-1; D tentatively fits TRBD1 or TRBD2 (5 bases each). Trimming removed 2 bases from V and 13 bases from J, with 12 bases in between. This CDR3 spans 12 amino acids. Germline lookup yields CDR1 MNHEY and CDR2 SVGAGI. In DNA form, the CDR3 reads TGTGCCAGCAGTTACACCCGGGGCCCTCAGTTCTTC. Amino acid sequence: CASSYTRGPQFF.

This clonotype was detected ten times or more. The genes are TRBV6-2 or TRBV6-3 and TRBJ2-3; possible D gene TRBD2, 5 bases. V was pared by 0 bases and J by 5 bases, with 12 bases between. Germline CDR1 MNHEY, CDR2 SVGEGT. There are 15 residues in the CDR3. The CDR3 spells CASSYSLGKEDTQYF. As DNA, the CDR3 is TGTGCCAGCAGTTACTCACTAGGGAAGGAAGATACGCAGTATTTT.

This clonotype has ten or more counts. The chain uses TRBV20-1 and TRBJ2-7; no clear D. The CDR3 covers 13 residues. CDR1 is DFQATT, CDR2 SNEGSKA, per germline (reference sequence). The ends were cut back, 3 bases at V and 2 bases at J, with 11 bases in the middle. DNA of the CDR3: TGCAGTGCTAGCGGTGAGTCCCCCTACGAGCAGTACTTC. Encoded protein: CSASGESPYEQYF.

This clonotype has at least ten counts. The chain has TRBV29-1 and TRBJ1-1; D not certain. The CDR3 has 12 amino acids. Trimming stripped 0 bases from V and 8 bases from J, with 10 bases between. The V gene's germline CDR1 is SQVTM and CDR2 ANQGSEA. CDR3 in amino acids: CSVEEAGAEAFF. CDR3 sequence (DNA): TGCAGCGTTGAAGAAGCCGGAGCCGAAGCTTTCTTT.

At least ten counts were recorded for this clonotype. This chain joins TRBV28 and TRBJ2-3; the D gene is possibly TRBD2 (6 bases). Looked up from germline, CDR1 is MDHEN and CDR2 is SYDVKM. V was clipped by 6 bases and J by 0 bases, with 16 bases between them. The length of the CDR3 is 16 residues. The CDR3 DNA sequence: TGTGCCAGCAGATCCCAAACTAGCTATAGCACAGATACGCAGTATTTT. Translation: CASRSQTSYSTDTQYF.

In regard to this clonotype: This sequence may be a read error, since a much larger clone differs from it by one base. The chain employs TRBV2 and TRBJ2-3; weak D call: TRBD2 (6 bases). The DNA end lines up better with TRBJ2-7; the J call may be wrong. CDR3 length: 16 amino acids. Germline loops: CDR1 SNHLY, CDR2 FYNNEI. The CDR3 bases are TGTGCCACGGGGGAAGGGCGGGGCATCACGTCTGCAGAGCAGTACTTC. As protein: CATGEGRGITSAEQYF.

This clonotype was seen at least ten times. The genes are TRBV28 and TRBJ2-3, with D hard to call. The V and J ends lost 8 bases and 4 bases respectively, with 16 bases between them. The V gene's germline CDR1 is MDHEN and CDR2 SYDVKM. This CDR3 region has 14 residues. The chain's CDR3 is CASGWALGADTQYF. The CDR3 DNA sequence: TGTGCCAGCGGGTGGGCTCTCGGCGCAGATACGCAGTATTTT.

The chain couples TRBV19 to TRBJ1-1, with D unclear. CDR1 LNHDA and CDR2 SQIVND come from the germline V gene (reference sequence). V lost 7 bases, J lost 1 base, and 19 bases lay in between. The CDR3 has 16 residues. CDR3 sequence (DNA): TGTGCCAGTACTCCGGGGAACATCTACCCGAACACTGAAGCTTTCTTT. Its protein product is CASTPGNIYPNTEAFF.

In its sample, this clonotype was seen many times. The CDR3 is CSAPLADRGHEQYF. CDR3 nucleotide sequence: TGCAGTGCTCCTCTAGCGGACAGGGGCCACGAGCAGTACTTC. The J gene is TRBJ2-7, the V gene TRBV20-1, with 9 bases identical to TRBD1. The V gene end was trimmed by 5 bases and the J gene end by 5 bases; junction bases not matched to a gene: 10. Per the germline V gene, CDR1 is DFQATT and CDR2 is SNEGSKA (reference sequence). This CDR3 region has 14 residues.

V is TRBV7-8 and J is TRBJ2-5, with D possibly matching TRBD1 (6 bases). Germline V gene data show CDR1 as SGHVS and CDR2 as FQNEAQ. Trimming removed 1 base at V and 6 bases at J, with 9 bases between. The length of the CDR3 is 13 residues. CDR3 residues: CASSLGRDKTQYF. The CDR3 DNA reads TGTGCCAGCAGCTTAGGAAGGGACAAGACCCAGTACTTC. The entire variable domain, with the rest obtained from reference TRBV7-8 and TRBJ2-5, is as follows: GAGVSQSPRYKVAKRGQDVALRCDPISGHVSLFWYQQALGQGPEFLTYFQNEAQLDKSGLPSDRFFAERPEGSVSTLKIQRTQQEDSAVYLCASSLGRDKTQYFGPGTRLLVL.

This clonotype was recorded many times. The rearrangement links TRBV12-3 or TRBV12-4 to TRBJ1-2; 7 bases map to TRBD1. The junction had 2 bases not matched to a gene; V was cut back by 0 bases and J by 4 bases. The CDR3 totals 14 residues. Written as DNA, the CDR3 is TGTGCCAGCAGTTTAGCAGGGGGCAGCTATGGCTACACCTTC. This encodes CASSLAGGSYGYTF.

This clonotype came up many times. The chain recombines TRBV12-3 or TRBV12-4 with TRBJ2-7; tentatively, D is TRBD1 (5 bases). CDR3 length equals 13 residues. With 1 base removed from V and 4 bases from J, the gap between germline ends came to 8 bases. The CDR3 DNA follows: TGTGCCAGCAGTTTAGATCGACAGTACGAGCAGTACTTC. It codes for CASSLDRQYEQYF.

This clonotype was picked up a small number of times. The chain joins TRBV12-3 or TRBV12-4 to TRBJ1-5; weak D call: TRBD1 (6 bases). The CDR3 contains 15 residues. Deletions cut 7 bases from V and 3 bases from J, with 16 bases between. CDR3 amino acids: CASTKADSHNQPQHF. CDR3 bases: TGTGCCAGCACTAAAGCGGACAGCCACAATCAGCCCCAGCATTTT.

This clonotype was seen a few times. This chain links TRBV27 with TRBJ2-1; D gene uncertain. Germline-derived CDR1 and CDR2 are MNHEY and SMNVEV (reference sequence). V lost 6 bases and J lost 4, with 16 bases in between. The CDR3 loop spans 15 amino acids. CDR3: CASRDRIASYNEQFF. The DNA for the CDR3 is TGTGCCAGCAGAGATCGAATTGCGTCTTACAATGAGCAGTTCTTC.

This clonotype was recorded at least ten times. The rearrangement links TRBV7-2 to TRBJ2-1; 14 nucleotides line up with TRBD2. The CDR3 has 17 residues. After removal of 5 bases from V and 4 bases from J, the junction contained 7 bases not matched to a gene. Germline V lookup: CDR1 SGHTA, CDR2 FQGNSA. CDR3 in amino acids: CASSQRGLAGVYNEQFF. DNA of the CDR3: TGTGCCAGCAGCCAAAGGGGACTAGCGGGAGTGTACAATGAGCAGTTCTTC.

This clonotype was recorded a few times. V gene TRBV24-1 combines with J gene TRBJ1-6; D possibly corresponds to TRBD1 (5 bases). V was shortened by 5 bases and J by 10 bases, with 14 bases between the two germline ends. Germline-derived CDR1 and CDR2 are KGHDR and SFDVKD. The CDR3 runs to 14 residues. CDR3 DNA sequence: TGTGCCACCAGTGGTGGGGGTCTGGGGTCACCCCTCCACTTT. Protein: CATSGGGLGSPLHF.

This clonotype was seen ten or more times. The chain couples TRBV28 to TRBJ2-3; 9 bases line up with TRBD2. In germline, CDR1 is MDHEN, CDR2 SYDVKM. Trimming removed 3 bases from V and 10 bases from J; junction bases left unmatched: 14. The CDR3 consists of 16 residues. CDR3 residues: CASSLETGSSGSPQYF. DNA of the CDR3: TGTGCCAGCAGTTTGGAGACAGGGAGTAGCGGGAGTCCGCAGTATTTT.

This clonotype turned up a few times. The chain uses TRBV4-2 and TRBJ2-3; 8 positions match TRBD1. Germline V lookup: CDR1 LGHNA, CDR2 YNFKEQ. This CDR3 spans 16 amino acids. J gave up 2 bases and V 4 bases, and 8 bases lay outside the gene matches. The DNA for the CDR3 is TGTGCCAGCAGCCGCCAGGGGGCCCCCTCCACAGATACGCAGTATTTT. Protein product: CASSRQGAPSTDTQYF.

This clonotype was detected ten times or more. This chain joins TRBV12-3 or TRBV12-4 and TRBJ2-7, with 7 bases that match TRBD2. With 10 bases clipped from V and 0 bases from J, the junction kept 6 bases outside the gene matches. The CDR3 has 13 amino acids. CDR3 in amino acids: CATSRDYSYEQYF. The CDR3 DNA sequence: TGTGCCACCAGCCGGGACTACTCCTACGAGCAGTACTTC.

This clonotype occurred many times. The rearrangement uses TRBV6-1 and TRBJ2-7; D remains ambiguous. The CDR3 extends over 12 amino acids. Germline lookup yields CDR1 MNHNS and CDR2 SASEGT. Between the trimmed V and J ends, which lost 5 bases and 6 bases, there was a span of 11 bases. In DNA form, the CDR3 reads TGTGCCAGCAGTACACGACTGGGCGAGCAGTACTTC. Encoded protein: CASSTRLGEQYF.